Presented here are 27 T cell receptor beta chains from one specimen sequenced in a study of T-cell memory formation after mild COVID-19. TCRdb reprocessed the 5' RACE reads via MiXCR and lists one record per CDR3 protein. The sample holds about 110,000 distinct CDR3 sequences, 15% to 20% seen once. Material: PBMCs or a T cell subset sorted from them (not recorded which). The receptors originated from a young man who had mild COVID-19 (a few samples of this study predate the infection). Cell type and time point are not known.

This clonotype was seen a handful of times. In DNA form, the CDR3 reads TGTGCCAGCAGCCCGGTCAACTCCTACGAGCAGTACTTC. Translated: CASSPVNSYEQYF. The rearrangement joins TRBV12-3 or TRBV12-4 to TRBJ2-7; no reliable D call. Trimming shortened V by 6 bases and J by 0 bases, and 9 bases separated the two germline ends. CDR3 length equals 13 residues.

V and J are TRBV9 and TRBJ2-3; D is unresolved. V gave up 1 base and J gave up 3 bases, with 6 bases separating them. This CDR3 spans 13 amino acids. In germline, CDR1 is SGDLS, CDR2 YYNGEE. The CDR3 nucleotides are TGTGCCAGCAGCGTAACCCCTACAGATACGCAGTATTTT. This translates into CASSVTPTDTQYF.

The chain employs TRBV27 and TRBJ2-5; D may correspond to TRBD1 or TRBD2 (6 bases each). The V gene's germline CDR1 is MNHEY and CDR2 SMNVEV (reference sequence). The V gene lost 9 bases and the J gene lost 9 bases, with 20 bases spanning the gap. The CDR3 length is 13 residues. As DNA, the CDR3 is TGTGCCAGTGGAGGGTGGGGGGCTGGGGCCCAGTACTTC. Its translation is CASGGWGAGAQYF.

About this clonotype: The junction departs from the called germline gene at one end, perhaps through a read error. V gene TRBV28 combines with J gene TRBJ1-2, with D unresolved. CDR1 is MDHEN and CDR2 is SYDVKM in the germline V gene. The CDR3 has 13 residues. CDR3 nucleotide sequence: TGTGCCAGCAGGGCCCCAAGTAACCATGGCTACACCTTC. It translates to CASRAPSNHGYTF.

The chain carries TRBV4-1 and TRBJ2-3; tentative D call: TRBD1 (6 bases). This CDR3 is built from 16 residues. Looked up from germline, CDR1 is MGHRA and CDR2 is YSYEKL. V was trimmed by 0 bases and J by 0 bases, leaving 10 bases between them. CDR3 DNA: TGCGCCAGCAGCCAAGAACAGGGACCTAGCACAGATACGCAGTATTTT. Amino acids: CASSQEQGPSTDTQYF.

Comment on this clonotype: At one of its ends the junction is not consistent with the germline gene, which may arise from a read error. V and J are TRBV10-3 and TRBJ1-2, with 7 nucleotides matching TRBD1. This CDR3 region has 13 residues. The V gene's germline CDR1 is ENHRY and CDR2 SYGVKD. CDR3: CAISDTGDYVYTF. DNA for the CDR3: TGTGCCATCAGTGATACAGGGGACTATGTCTACACCTTC.

The chain joins TRBV5-1 to TRBJ2-1, with 7 bases aligning to TRBD2. CDR3 length: 15 residues. The germline V gene has CDR1 SGHRS and CDR2 YFSETQ. The junction had 10 bases not matched to a gene; V was cut back by 7 bases and J by 3 bases. Here the CDR3 DNA reads TGCGCCAGCCGCAAAGCGGGGATTTACTACAATGAGCAGTTCTTC. Translating it yields CASRKAGIYYNEQFF.

This clonotype was seen a handful of times. The gene calls are TRBV5-1 and TRBJ2-7, with D tentatively TRBD1 (6 bases). CDR3 size: 14 residues. Trimming took off 3 bases at V and 6 bases at J, with 16 bases between the two ends. The germline V gene has CDR1 SGHRS and CDR2 YFSETQ. CDR3 region: CASSWDTTTGEQYF. The CDR3, as DNA: TGCGCCAGCAGCTGGGACACAACCACGGGCGAGCAGTACTTC.

The chain combines TRBV12-3 or TRBV12-4 with TRBJ1-1; D not certain. Trimming removed 2 bases at V and 0 bases at J, with 7 bases between. The length of the CDR3 is 14 residues. The CDR3 sequence is CASSLSQLNTEAFF. CDR3 bases: TGTGCCAGCAGTTTAAGTCAGTTGAACACTGAAGCTTTCTTT.

This clonotype was found many times. The chain recombines TRBV2 with TRBJ2-7; unclear D gene. V lost 1 base and J lost 6, with 10 bases in between. The CDR3 sequence is 13 residues long. Germline lookup yields CDR1 SNHLY and CDR2 FYNNEI. The CDR3 coding sequence is TGTGCCAGCAGTGAAGTGTTCTTTCCCGAGCAGTACGTC. Protein product: CASSEVFFPEQYV.

This chain links TRBV7-8 with TRBJ1-6; D remains ambiguous. The CDR3 is 17 residues long. CDR1 is SGHVS and CDR2 is FQNEAQ in the germline V gene. V lost 1 base to trimming and J lost 0 bases, with 10 bases between them. The CDR3 protein is CASSLGALSSYNSPLHF. DNA of the CDR3: TGTGCCAGCAGCTTAGGGGCTTTGAGCTCCTATAATTCACCCCTCCACTTT.

This clonotype occurred many times. The V gene is TRBV3-1, the J gene TRBJ2-7; D may be TRBD1 or TRBD2 (5 bases each). Germline V lookup: CDR1 LGHDT, CDR2 YNNKEL (reference sequence). Trimming removed 4 bases from V and 5 bases from J, with 12 bases in between. This CDR3 has 13 amino acids. DNA for the CDR3: TGTGCCAGCAGCCCCCCGGGGCGGGACGAGCAGTACTTC. It is translated as CASSPPGRDEQYF.

V gene TRBV6-1 combines with J gene TRBJ2-7, with 8 bases matching TRBD1. The CDR3 runs 16 residues. V lost 7 bases to trimming and J lost 2 bases; unmatched junction nucleotides: 13. CDR1 is MNHNS, CDR2 SASEGT, per germline. The CDR3 here is CASMRRPGQVTYEQYF. The CDR3 region has the DNA TGTGCCAGCATGCGAAGACCGGGACAGGTGACCTACGAGCAGTACTTC.

This clonotype was observed many times. The genes are TRBV7-3 and TRBJ1-1; D ambiguous. CDR1 and CDR2 (germline): SGHTA, FQGTGA. V shed 2 bases and J shed 4 bases, with 20 bases lying between them. This CDR3 comprises 17 residues. CDR3 coding DNA: TGTGCCAGCAGCTTAGAAGGGAACTATCACCGAACCACTGAAGCTTTCTTT. This encodes CASSLEGNYHRTTEAFF.

This rearrangement joins TRBV5-1 to TRBJ2-2; possibly TRBD2 for D (5 bases). V was pared by 5 bases and J by 6 bases, with 14 bases between. The germline gives CDR1 SGHRS, CDR2 YFSETQ. The CDR3 extends over 14 amino acids. CDR3: CASSSGEYAGELFF. In DNA form, the CDR3 reads TGCGCCAGCAGTTCTGGGGAGTACGCCGGGGAGCTGTTTTTT.

The chain's CDR3 is CASSPPGQGAGEQYF. The CDR3 DNA follows: TGTGCCAGCTCACCACCGGGACAGGGGGCAGGCGAGCAGTACTTC. The chain couples TRBV18 to TRBJ2-7, with 12 nucleotides matching TRBD1. Germline CDR1 reads KGHSH; CDR2 reads LQKENI. This CDR3 is built from 15 residues. Trimming at V came to 0 bases and at J to 6 bases, leaving 3 bases not matched to a gene.

The chain couples TRBV7-3 to TRBJ2-2; TRBD1 agrees at 11 bases. This CDR3 region has 14 residues. V dropped 4 bases and J dropped 5; count of bases not matched to a gene: 0. The germline V gene has CDR1 SGHTA and CDR2 FQGTGA. As DNA, the CDR3 is TGTGCCAGCAGCTGGGACAGGGGGACCGGGGAGCTGTTTTTT. Protein: CASSWDRGTGELFF.

Comment on this clonotype: A junction boundary mismatches the germline segment, possibly from a read error. The J gene is TRBJ2-3, the V gene TRBV27, with TRBD1 identical over 8 bases. CDR1 is MNHEY, CDR2 SMNVEV, per germline (reference sequence). This CDR3 comprises 13 residues. The CDR3 spells CVSRGLGTDTQYF. The CDR3, as DNA: TGTGTCAGCAGGGGGCTGGGCACAGATACGCAGTATTTT.

The J gene is TRBJ2-5, the V gene TRBV7-9; TRBD2 matches at 13 bases. Trimming cost V 5 bases and J 0 bases; bases outside gene matches: 9. Per germline, CDR1 SEHNR and CDR2 FQNEAQ (reference sequence). This CDR3 has 18 amino acids. The CDR3: CASSGMTSGGPYQETQYF. CDR3 in DNA: TGTGCCAGCAGCGGAATGACTAGCGGGGGGCCGTACCAAGAGACCCAGTACTTC.

There are a few counts of this clonotype. J is TRBJ2-6 and V is TRBV5-1; D is tentatively TRBD1 or TRBD2 (5 bases each). CDR1 and CDR2 from the germline V gene are SGHRS and YFSETQ. The CDR3 is 16 residues long. Trimming took off 0 bases at V and 4 bases at J, with 11 bases between the two ends. CDR3 bases: TGCGCCAGCAGCTTGGGTCCCGGGACGGGGGCCAACGTCCTGACTTTC. Protein: CASSLGPGTGANVLTF.

This clonotype was detected ten times or more. The chain is built from TRBV6-2 or TRBV6-3 and TRBJ1-1, with D possibly being TRBD1 (5 bases). V gave up 6 bases and J gave up 7 bases, with 33 bases separating them. CDR1 and CDR2 (germline): MNHEY, SVGEGT. This CDR3 has 19 amino acids. The CDR3 sequence is CASRRRPALRVGRDGEAFF. The CDR3 region has the DNA TGTGCCAGCAGACGGAGGCCAGCACTCAGGGTAGGACGGGACGGTGAAGCTTTCTTT.

By share, this clonotype counts as medium-sized. J is TRBJ1-1 and V is TRBV12-3 or TRBV12-4; 7 nucleotides align to TRBD1. This CDR3 is built from 13 residues. The V and J ends lost 2 bases and 5 bases, in that order; junction bases with no gene match: 2. CDR3 loop: CASSLPGGTEAFF. The CDR3, as DNA: TGTGCCAGCAGTTTACCAGGGGGGACTGAAGCTTTCTTT.

The rearrangement joins TRBV5-1 to TRBJ1-3; maybe TRBD1 (5 bases). Trimming pared 4 bases from V and 3 bases from J, leaving 11 bases between. The germline gives CDR1 SGHRS, CDR2 YFSETQ. This CDR3 is 14 amino acids long. CDR3 nucleotide sequence: TGCGCCAGCAGCCTCGGGACGGTTGGAAACACCATATATTTT. Protein: CASSLGTVGNTIYF.

The table lists this clonotype with a few counts. The rearrangement uses TRBV6-5 and TRBJ1-3, with D possibly TRBD1 on 6 matching bases. This CDR3 spans 16 amino acids. The germline V gene has CDR1 MNHEY and CDR2 SVGAGI. V lost 5 bases to trimming and J lost 0 bases, with 14 bases between them. The chain's CDR3 is CASSPGAGSSGNTIYF. In nucleotides, the CDR3 is TGTGCCAGCAGTCCAGGGGCGGGGAGCTCTGGAAACACCATATATTTT.

This clonotype was recorded a few times. The gene calls are TRBV4-3 and TRBJ2-2; D remains ambiguous. Trimming cost V 7 bases and J 4 bases, with 13 bases left between them. The CDR3 has 14 residues. CDR1 and CDR2 from the germline V gene are LGHNA and YSLEER. CDR3 region: CASTTGFTTGELFF. CDR3 in DNA: TGCGCCAGCACCACCGGGTTCACCACCGGGGAGCTGTTTTTT.

The rearrangement uses TRBV11-2 and TRBJ2-7; D unclear. Per germline, CDR1 SGHAT and CDR2 FQNNGV. The CDR3 consists of 12 residues. The V end lost 4 bases, the J end lost 6 bases, and 10 bases lay between the germline ends. CDR3 residues: CASSSLPGEQYF. In DNA form, the CDR3 reads TGTGCCAGCAGCTCCCTGCCTGGCGAGCAGTACTTC.

The CDR3 DNA is TGTGCCAGCAGTTTTACCGGGACAGGCCAAGAGACCCAGTACTTC. This encodes CASSFTGTGQETQYF. The gene calls are TRBV27 and TRBJ2-5; 8 bases match TRBD1. CDR3 length: 15 residues. V dropped 3 bases and J dropped 1; count of bases not matched to a gene: 4. Germline V gene sequence: CDR1 MNHEY, CDR2 SMNVEV (reference sequence).